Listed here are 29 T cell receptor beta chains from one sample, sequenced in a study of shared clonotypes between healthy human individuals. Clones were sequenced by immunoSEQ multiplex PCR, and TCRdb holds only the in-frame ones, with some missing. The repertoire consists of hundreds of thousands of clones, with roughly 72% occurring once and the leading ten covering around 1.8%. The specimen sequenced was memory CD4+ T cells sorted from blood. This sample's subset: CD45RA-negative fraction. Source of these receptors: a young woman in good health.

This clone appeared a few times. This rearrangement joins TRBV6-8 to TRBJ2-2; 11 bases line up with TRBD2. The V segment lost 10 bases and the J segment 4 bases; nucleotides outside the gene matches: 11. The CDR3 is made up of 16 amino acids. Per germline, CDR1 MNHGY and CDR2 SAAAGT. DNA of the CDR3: TGTGCCATCTCAGATAGCGGGAGGGCGCGCACCGGGGAGCTGTTTTTT. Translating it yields CAISDSGRARTGELFF.

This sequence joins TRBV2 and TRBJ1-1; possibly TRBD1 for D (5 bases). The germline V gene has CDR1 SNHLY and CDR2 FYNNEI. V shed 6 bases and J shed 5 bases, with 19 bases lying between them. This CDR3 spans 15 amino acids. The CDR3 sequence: CASSLRDPRETEAFF. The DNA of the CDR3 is TGTGCCAGCAGCCTCCGGGACCCCCGAGAGACTGAAGCTTTCTTT. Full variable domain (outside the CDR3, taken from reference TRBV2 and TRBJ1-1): EPEVTQTPSHQVTQMGQEVILRCVPISNHLYFYWYRQILGQKVEFLVSFYNNEISEKSEIFDDQFSVERPDGSNFTLKIRSTKLEDSAMYFCASSLRDPRETEAFFGQGTRLTVV.

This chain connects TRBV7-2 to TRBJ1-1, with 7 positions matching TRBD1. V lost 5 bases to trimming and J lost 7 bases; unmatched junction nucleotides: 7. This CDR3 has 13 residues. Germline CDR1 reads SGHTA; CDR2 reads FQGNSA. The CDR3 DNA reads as TGTGCCAGCAGCCGACAGGGTGACGGTGAAGCTTTCTTT. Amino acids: CASSRQGDGEAFF.

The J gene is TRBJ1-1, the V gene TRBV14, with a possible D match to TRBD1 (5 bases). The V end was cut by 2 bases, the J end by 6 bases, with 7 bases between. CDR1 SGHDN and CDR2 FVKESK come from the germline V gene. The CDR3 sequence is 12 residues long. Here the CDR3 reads CASSQRGSEAFF. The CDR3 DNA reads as TGTGCCAGCAGCCAAAGGGGATCTGAAGCTTTCTTT.

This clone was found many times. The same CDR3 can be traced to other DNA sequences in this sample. In DNA, the CDR3 is TGCGCCAGCAGCCCAACCGGCCAAGGCGGAAACATTCAGTACTTC. Its translation is CASSPTGQGGNIQYF. This chain joins TRBV5-1 and TRBJ2-4; D gene unclear. CDR1 is SGHRS and CDR2 is YFSETQ in the germline V gene. There are 15 residues in the CDR3. The V end lost 4 bases, the J end lost 6 bases, and 17 bases lay between the germline ends.

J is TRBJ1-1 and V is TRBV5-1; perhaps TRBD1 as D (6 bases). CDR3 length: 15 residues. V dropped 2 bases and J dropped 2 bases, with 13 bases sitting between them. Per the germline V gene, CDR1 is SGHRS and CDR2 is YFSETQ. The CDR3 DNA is TGCGCCAGCAGCTTTAATCTACAGGGTAACACTGAAGCTTTCTTT. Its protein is CASSFNLQGNTEAFF.

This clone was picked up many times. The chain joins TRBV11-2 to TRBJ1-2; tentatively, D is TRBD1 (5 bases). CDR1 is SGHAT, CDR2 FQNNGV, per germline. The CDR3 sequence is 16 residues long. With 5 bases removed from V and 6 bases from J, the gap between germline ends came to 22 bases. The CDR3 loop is CASSPAQGGAPDGYTF. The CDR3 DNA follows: TGTGCCAGCAGCCCTGCCCAGGGAGGGGCTCCAGATGGCTACACCTTC.

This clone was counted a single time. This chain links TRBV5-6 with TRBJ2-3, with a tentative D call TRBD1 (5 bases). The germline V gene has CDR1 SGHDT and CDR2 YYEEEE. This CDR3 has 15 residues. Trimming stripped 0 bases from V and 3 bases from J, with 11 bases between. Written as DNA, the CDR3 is TGTGCCAGCAGCTTGGTAGGGGAAGGGACAGATACGCAGTATTTT. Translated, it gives CASSLVGEGTDTQYF.

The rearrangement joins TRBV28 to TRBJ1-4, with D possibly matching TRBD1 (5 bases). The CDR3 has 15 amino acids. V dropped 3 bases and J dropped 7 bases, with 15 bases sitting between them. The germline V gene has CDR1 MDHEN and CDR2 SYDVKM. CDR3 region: CASSLGGRVGEKLFF. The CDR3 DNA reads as TGTGCCAGCAGTTTGGGGGGTCGAGTGGGTGAAAAACTGTTTTTT.

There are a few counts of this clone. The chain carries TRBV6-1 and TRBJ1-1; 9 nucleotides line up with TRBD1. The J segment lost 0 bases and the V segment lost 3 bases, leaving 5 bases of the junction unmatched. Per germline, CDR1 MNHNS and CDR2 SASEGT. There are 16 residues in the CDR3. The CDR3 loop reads CASSDSGTGMNTEAFF. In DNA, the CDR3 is TGTGCCAGCAGTGATTCCGGGACAGGGATGAACACTGAAGCTTTCTTT.

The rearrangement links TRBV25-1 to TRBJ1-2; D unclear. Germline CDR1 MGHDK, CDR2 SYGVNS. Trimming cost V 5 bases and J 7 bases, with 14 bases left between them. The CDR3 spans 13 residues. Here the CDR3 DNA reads TGTGCCAGCAGTTTATACAGCCAGGCTGGCTACACCTTC. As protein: CASSLYSQAGYTF.

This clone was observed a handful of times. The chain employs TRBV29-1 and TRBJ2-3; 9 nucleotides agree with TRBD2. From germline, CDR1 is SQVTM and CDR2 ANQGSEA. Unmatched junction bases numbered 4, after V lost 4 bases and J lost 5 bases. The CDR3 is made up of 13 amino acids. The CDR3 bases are TGCAGCGTTGTCCTAGCGGGGCTAGATACGCAGTATTTT. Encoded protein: CSVVLAGLDTQYF.

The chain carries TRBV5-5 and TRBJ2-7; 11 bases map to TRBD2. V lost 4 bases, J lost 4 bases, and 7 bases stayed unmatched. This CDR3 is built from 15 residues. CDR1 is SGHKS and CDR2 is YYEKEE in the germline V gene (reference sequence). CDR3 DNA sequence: TGTGCCAGCAGCCCACTAGCGGGAGTAGGATACGAGCAGTACTTC. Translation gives CASSPLAGVGYEQYF.

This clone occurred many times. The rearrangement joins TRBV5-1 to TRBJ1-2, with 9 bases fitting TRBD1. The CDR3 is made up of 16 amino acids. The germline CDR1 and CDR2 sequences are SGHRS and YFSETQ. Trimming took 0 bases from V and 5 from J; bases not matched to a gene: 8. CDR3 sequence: CASSLAPGTGMYGYTF. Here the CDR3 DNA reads TGCGCCAGCAGCTTGGCCCCCGGGACAGGGATGTATGGCTACACCTTC.

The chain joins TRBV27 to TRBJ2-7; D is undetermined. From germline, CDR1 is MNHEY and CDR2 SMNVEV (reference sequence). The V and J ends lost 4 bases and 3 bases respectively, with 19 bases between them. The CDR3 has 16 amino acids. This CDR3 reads CASSSPLRRQHYEQYF. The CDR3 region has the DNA TGTGCCAGCAGTTCCCCTTTAAGGCGGCAGCACTACGAGCAGTACTTC.

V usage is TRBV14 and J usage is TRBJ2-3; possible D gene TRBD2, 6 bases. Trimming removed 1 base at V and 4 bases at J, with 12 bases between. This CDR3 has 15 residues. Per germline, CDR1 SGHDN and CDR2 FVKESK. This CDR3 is CASSQVTSKADTQYF. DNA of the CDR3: TGTGCCAGCAGCCAAGTCACTAGCAAGGCAGATACGCAGTATTTT.

The CDR3 loop reads CASSFSQHTSSFYEQYF. DNA for the CDR3: TGTGCCAGCAGCTTCTCCCAACACACATCTTCCTTCTACGAGCAGTACTTC. The chain recombines TRBV5-5 with TRBJ2-7; D gene unclear. The germline CDR1 and CDR2 sequences are SGHKS and YYEKEE (reference sequence). The CDR3 contains 17 residues. The V end lost 2 bases, the J end lost 3 bases, and 21 bases lay between the germline ends.

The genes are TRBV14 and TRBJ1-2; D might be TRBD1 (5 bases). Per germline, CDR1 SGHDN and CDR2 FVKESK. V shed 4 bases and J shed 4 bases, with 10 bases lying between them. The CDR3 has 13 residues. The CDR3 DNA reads TGTGCCAGCAGCCCGGGGGATTTCTATGGCTACACCTTC. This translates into CASSPGDFYGYTF. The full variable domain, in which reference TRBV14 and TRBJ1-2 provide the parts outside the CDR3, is EAGVTQFPSHSVIEKGQTVTLRCDPISGHDNLYWYRRVMGKEIKFLLHFVKESKQDESGMPNNRFLAERTGGTYSTLKVQPAELEDSGVYFCASSPGDFYGYTFGSGTRLTVV.

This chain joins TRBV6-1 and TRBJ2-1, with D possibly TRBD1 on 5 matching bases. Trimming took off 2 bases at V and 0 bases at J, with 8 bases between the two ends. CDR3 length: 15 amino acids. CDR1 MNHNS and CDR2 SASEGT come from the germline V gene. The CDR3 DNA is TGTGCCAGCAGTGAACACAGGAGCTCCTACAATGAGCAGTTCTTC. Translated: CASSEHRSSYNEQFF.

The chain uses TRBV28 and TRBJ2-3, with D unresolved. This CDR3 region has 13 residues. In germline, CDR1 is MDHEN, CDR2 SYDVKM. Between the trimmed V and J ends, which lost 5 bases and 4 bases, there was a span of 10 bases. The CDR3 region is CASSRLLSDTQYF. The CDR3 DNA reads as TGTGCCAGCAGTCGTCTCTTATCAGATACGCAGTATTTT.

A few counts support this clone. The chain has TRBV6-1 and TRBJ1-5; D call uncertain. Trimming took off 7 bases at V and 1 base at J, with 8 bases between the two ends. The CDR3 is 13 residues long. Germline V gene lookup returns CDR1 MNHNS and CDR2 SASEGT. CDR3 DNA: TGTGCCAGCAATCGACACAGCAATCAGCCCCAGCATTTT. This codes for CASNRHSNQPQHF.

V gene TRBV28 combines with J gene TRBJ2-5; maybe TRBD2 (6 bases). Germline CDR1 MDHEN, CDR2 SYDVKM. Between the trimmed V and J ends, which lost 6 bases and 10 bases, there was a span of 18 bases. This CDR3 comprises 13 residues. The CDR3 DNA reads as TGTGCCAGCAGCCTAATACAACCGGGGGACCAGTACTTC. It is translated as CASSLIQPGDQYF. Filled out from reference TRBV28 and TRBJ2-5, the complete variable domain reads DVKVTQSSRYLVKRTGEKVFLECVQDMDHENMFWYRQDPGLGLRLIYFSYDVKMKEKGDIPEGYSVSREKKERFSLILESASTNQTSMYLCASSLIQPGDQYFGPGTRLLVL.

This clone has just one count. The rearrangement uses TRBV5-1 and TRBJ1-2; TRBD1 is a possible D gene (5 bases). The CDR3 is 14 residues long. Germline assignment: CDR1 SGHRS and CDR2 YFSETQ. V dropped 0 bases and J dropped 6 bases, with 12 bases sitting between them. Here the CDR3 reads CASSLVAGYDGYTF. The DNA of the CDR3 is TGCGCCAGCAGCTTGGTGGCAGGGTATGATGGCTACACCTTC.

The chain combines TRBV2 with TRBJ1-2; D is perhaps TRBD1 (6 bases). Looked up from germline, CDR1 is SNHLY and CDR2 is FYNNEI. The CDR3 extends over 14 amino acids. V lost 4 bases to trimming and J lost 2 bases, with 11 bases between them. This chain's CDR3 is CASSGHTGNYGYTF. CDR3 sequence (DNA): TGTGCCAGCAGTGGACACACAGGGAACTATGGCTACACCTTC.

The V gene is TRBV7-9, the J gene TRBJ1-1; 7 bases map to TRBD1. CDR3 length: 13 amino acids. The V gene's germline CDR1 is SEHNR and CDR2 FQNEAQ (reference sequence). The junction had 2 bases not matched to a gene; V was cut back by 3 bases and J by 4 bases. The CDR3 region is CASSLTGSTEAFF. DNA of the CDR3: TGTGCCAGCAGCTTGACAGGGTCCACTGAAGCTTTCTTT.

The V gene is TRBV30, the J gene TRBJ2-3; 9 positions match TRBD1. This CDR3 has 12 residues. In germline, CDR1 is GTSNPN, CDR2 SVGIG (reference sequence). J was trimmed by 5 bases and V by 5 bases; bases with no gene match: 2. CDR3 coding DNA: TGTGCCTGGGGGACAGGGTTAGATACGCAGTATTTT. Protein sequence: CAWGTGLDTQYF.

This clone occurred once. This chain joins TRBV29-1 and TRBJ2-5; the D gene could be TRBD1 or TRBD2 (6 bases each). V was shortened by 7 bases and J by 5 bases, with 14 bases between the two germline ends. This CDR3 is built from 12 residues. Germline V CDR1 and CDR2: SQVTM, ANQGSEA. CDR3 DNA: TGCAGCGCCACGAGGGGGAGGGAGACCCAGTACTTC. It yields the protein CSATRGRETQYF. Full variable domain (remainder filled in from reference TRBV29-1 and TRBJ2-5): SAVISQKPSRDICQRGTSLTIQCQVDSQVTMMFWYRQQPGQSLTLIATANQGSEATYESGFVIDKFPISRPNLTFSTLTVSNMSPEDSSIYLCSATRGRETQYFGPGTRLLVL.

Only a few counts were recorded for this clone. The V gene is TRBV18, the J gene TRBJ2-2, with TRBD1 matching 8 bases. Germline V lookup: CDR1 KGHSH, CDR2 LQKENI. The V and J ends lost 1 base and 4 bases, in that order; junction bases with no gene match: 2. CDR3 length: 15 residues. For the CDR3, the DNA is TGTGCCAGCTCACCACGGCAGGGGGCCACCGGGGAGCTGTTTTTT. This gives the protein CASSPRQGATGELFF.

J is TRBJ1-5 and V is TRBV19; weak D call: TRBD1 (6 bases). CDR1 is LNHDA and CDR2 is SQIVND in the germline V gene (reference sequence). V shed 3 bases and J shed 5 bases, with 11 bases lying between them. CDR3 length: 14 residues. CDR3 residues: CASSMFGGHQPQHF. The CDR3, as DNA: TGTGCCAGTAGTATGTTCGGGGGGCATCAGCCCCAGCATTTT.